These 20 T cell receptor beta chains were all obtained from the same sample, sequenced in a study of blood T cell repertoires in COVID-19. Sequenced by immunoSEQ multiplex PCR; TCRdb stores in-frame clones only, minus some. The sample yields under 300,000 clones, 70% to 90% seen once. What was sequenced was peripheral blood. Receptors were obtained from a woman between 65 and 79 years old with acute or convalescent COVID-19.

This chain connects TRBV11-2 to TRBJ2-1, with 7 bases aligning to TRBD1. With V trimmed by 5 bases and J by 6 bases, 10 bases remained unmatched. CDR3 length: 15 residues. In germline, CDR1 is SGHAT, CDR2 FQNNGV. The CDR3 loop is CASSPLTGSGNEQFF. As DNA, the CDR3 is TGTGCCAGCAGCCCACTGACAGGGTCGGGCAATGAGCAGTTCTTC.

V and J are TRBV28 and TRBJ2-7, with TRBD2 identical over 7 bases. The CDR3 has 12 residues. Germline values: CDR1 MDHEN, CDR2 SYDVKM. V lost 11 bases to trimming and J lost 3 bases; unmatched junction nucleotides: 7. CDR3 DNA: TGTGCCTCCGGTGGGGGGGTCTACGAGCAGTACTTC. The encoded protein is CASGGGVYEQYF.

The chain joins TRBV28 to TRBJ2-7, with 8 positions matching TRBD2. The CDR3 contains 13 residues. Germline V gene sequence: CDR1 MDHEN, CDR2 SYDVKM. V was pared by 6 bases and J by 5 bases, with 6 bases of the junction left unmatched. The CDR3 coding sequence is TGTGCCAGCAGCCGGGGGGGTAGGGACGAGCAGTACTTC. Protein sequence: CASSRGGRDEQYF.

V is TRBV29-1 and J is TRBJ2-3; 9 nucleotides align to TRBD1. V lost 4 bases and J lost 5; bases outside the gene matches: 10. Germline V gives CDR1 SQVTM, CDR2 ANQGSEA. The CDR3 is made up of 15 amino acids. CDR3 sequence reads: CSVVKGTGYQDTQYF. As DNA, the CDR3 is TGCAGCGTTGTCAAGGGGACAGGGTATCAAGATACGCAGTATTTT.

The rearrangement joins TRBV6-1 to TRBJ1-2; 7 bases are a match to TRBD1. Per the germline V gene, CDR1 is MNHNS and CDR2 is SASEGT. The CDR3 is 14 amino acids. The V segment lost 2 bases and the J segment 4 bases; nucleotides outside the gene matches: 4. CDR3 sequence reads: CASSERTGPYGYTF. The CDR3 bases are TGTGCCAGCAGTGAACGGACAGGTCCCTATGGCTACACCTTC.

The chain joins TRBV2 to TRBJ2-1; a weak D match, TRBD2 (9 bases). Germline loops: CDR1 SNHLY, CDR2 FYNNEI. Deletions cut 7 bases from V and 7 bases from J, with 23 bases between. The CDR3 is made up of 16 amino acids. The CDR3 loop reads CASTRGRASGVNEQFF. CDR3 DNA: TGTGCCAGCACCAGGGGGCGCGCTAGCGGGGTTAATGAGCAGTTCTTC.

The chain links TRBV19 to TRBJ1-2, with TRBD1 matching over 8 bases. The CDR3 contains 17 residues. Germline lookup yields CDR1 LNHDA and CDR2 SQIVND (reference sequence). J was trimmed by 4 bases and V by 1 base; bases with no gene match: 11. CDR3 sequence reads: CASSIVAGGAGLYGYTF. The DNA of the CDR3 is TGTGCCAGTAGTATAGTAGCAGGGGGCGCCGGACTCTATGGCTACACCTTC.

This rearrangement joins TRBV3-1 (or the pseudogene TRBV3-2) to TRBJ2-7, with TRBD1 identical over 8 bases. Germline values: CDR1 LGHDT, CDR2 YNNKEL (reference sequence). V was pared by 3 bases and J by 3 bases, with 4 bases of the junction left unmatched. The CDR3 totals 14 residues. CDR3 region: CASSQRTGNYEQYF. The CDR3 nucleotides read TGTGCCAGCAGCCAGCGGACAGGGAACTACGAGCAGTACTTC.

The rearrangement links TRBV7-3 to TRBJ1-2, with D possibly being TRBD1 (6 bases). V lost 6 bases and J 8 bases, leaving 19 bases between the germline ends. The CDR3 has 14 residues. Germline V CDR1 and CDR2: SGHTA, FQGTGA. In DNA, the CDR3 is TGTGCCAGCAGTTCAAATACAGGGAAGGAAGGCTACACCTTC. Its translation: CASSSNTGKEGYTF.

This chain links TRBV3-1 (or the pseudogene TRBV3-2) with TRBJ2-2, with D maybe TRBD1 (5 bases). Germline V CDR1 and CDR2: LGHDT, YNNKEL (reference sequence). The CDR3 is made up of 14 amino acids. Deletions cut 7 bases from V and 5 bases from J, with 14 bases between. For the CDR3, the DNA is TGTGCCAGCACGCCTCAGGGTAAAACCGGGGAGCTGTTTTTT. Translated, it gives CASTPQGKTGELFF.

The chain uses TRBV6-2 or TRBV6-3 and TRBJ1-1; tentatively, D is TRBD1 (5 bases). The CDR3 totals 13 residues. Germline CDR1 and CDR2: MNHEY and SVGEGT. Between the trimmed V and J ends, which lost 5 bases and 8 bases, there was a span of 15 bases. For the CDR3, the DNA is TGTGCCAGCAGTCGACAGCCGAGCTTGGAAGCTTTCTTT. As protein: CASSRQPSLEAFF.

About this clone itself: Other DNA sequences in the same sample also yield this CDR3. This sequence joins TRBV19 and TRBJ1-6; a weak D match, TRBD1 (5 bases). The germline V gene encodes CDR1 LNHDA and CDR2 SQIVND (reference sequence). Trimming stripped 3 bases from V and 0 bases from J, with 9 bases between. The CDR3 consists of 16 residues. The CDR3: CASSIQGSSYNSPLHF. DNA for the CDR3: TGTGCCAGTAGTATTCAGGGTAGCTCCTATAATTCACCCCTCCACTTT.

The chain's CDR3 is CASSQDGTRDLVETQYF. DNA for the CDR3: TGTGCCAGCAGCCAAGACGGGACTAGGGATTTGGTAGAGACCCAGTACTTC. V usage is TRBV3-1 (or the pseudogene TRBV3-2) and J usage is TRBJ2-5; TRBD2 agrees at 8 bases. CDR3 length equals 17 residues. CDR1 and CDR2 (germline): LGHDT, YNNKEL (reference sequence). The V gene end was trimmed by 0 bases and the J gene end by 4 bases; junction bases not matched to a gene: 10.

CDR3 sequence reads: CASSPLAVYQPQHF. DNA of the CDR3: TGTGCCAGCAGCCCACTAGCAGTTTATCAGCCCCAGCATTTT. The genes are TRBV7-8 and TRBJ1-5; D is unresolved. V lost 5 bases and J 5 bases, leaving 13 bases between the germline ends. The germline V gene encodes CDR1 SGHVS and CDR2 FQNEAQ. The CDR3 is 14 residues long. Variable domain in full (rest from reference TRBV7-8 and TRBJ1-5): GAGVSQSPRYKVAKRGQDVALRCDPISGHVSLFWYQQALGQGPEFLTYFQNEAQLDKSGLPSDRFFAERPEGSVSTLKIQRTQQEDSAVYLCASSPLAVYQPQHFGDGTRLSIL.

In its sample, this clone was seen a few times. The V gene is TRBV2, the J gene TRBJ2-1; TRBD2 matches 7 bases. The CDR3 is made up of 14 amino acids. Per the germline V gene, CDR1 is SNHLY and CDR2 is FYNNEI. Trimming cost V 0 bases and J 9 bases; bases outside gene matches: 5. The CDR3 sequence: CASSEAGGVLEQFF. The CDR3 DNA follows: TGTGCCAGCAGTGAAGCGGGGGGGGTTCTTGAGCAGTTCTTC.

J is TRBJ2-2 and V is TRBV24-1; D is possibly TRBD1 (6 bases). Germline lookup yields CDR1 KGHDR and CDR2 SFDVKD. V was cut by 3 bases and J by 1 base, with 14 bases left in between. This CDR3 region has 17 residues. The CDR3 DNA reads as TGTGCCACCAGTGATACGCGAACGGGACAGAACACCGGGGAGCTGTTTTTT. Protein sequence: CATSDTRTGQNTGELFF.

This clone came up once. This chain connects TRBV9 to TRBJ2-5; 7 bases line up with TRBD2. Trimming removed 4 bases from V and 5 bases from J; junction bases left unmatched: 8. The CDR3 is 14 residues long. Germline V lookup: CDR1 SGDLS, CDR2 YYNGEE. CDR3 nucleotides: TGTGCCAGCAGCTTAACTAGCGTGTTGGAGACCCAGTACTTC. Translated: CASSLTSVLETQYF.

The chain combines TRBV7-2 with TRBJ1-2; possible D gene TRBD1, 6 bases. With 3 bases removed from V and 6 bases from J, the gap between germline ends came to 11 bases. CDR3 size: 13 residues. Germline loops: CDR1 SGHTA, CDR2 FQGNSA. CDR3 in DNA: TGTGCCAGCAGCTTGAGGCCAGGGGATGGCTACACCTTC. It yields the protein CASSLRPGDGYTF.

The CDR3 coding sequence is TGTGCCAGCAGCTTAGCAGGAGAGGGCAATCAGCCCCAGCATTTT. It translates to CASSLAGEGNQPQHF. This chain joins TRBV7-9 and TRBJ1-5; D remains unclear. The ends were cut back, 0 bases at V and 2 bases at J, with 8 bases in the middle. Germline CDR1 SEHNR, CDR2 FQNEAQ (reference sequence). The CDR3 runs to 15 residues.

The chain couples TRBV7-8 to TRBJ1-1; 9 nucleotides match TRBD1. V lost 6 bases, J lost 6 bases, and 5 bases stayed unmatched. Germline-derived CDR1 and CDR2 are SGHVS and FQNEAQ. This CDR3 region has 13 residues. CDR3 DNA sequence: TGTGCCAGCAGTCAGGGGACAGGGCCTGAAGCTTTCTTT. It is translated as CASSQGTGPEAFF.